Below are 17 T cell receptor beta chains sequenced from a single sample in a study of T cell responses to AZD1222 COVID-19 vaccine. Measured with immunoSEQ multiplex PCR; TCRdb has only the in-frame clones, and not every one. The sample yields fewer than 150,000 clones, 80% to 90% seen once. The specimen was peripheral blood, collected on day 0 of AZD1222 vaccination. The receptor source for this set is an adult in good health.

The V and J genes are TRBV6-2 or TRBV6-3 and TRBJ1-1, with TRBD1 matching over 8 bases. The CDR3 totals 14 residues. The V segment lost 4 bases and the J segment 1 base; nucleotides outside the gene matches: 2. The germline CDR1 and CDR2 sequences are MNHEY and SVGEGT. The CDR3 spells CASSWTGKNTEAFF. CDR3 bases: TGTGCCAGCAGTTGGACAGGGAAGAACACTGAAGCTTTCTTT.

This chain connects TRBV4-1 to TRBJ2-1; no clear D. The CDR3 consists of 16 residues. Trimming pared 0 bases from V and 6 bases from J, leaving 15 bases between. Germline CDR1 MGHRA, CDR2 YSYEKL. This CDR3 reads CASSQEGTVLGNEQFF. CDR3 coding DNA: TGCGCCAGCAGCCAAGAGGGAACGGTTCTCGGCAATGAGCAGTTCTTC.

This chain connects TRBV6-2 or TRBV6-3 to TRBJ2-5, with TRBD1 matching 8 bases. This CDR3 spans 16 amino acids. Trimming at V came to 5 bases and at J to 1 base, leaving 9 bases not matched to a gene. CDR1 is MNHEY and CDR2 is SVGEGT in the germline V gene. The CDR3 protein is CASSRLQGVIQETQYF. For the CDR3, the DNA is TGTGCCAGCAGTCGCCTACAGGGGGTAATCCAAGAGACCCAGTACTTC.

In DNA, the CDR3 is TGTGCCAGCAGCTTGGAAGTCAGGGGCCTTACGAACTACTATGGCTACACCTTC. It is translated as CASSLEVRGLTNYYGYTF. The rearrangement joins TRBV5-6 to TRBJ1-2, with D perhaps matching TRBD1 (6 bases). The germline V gene encodes CDR1 SGHDT and CDR2 YYEEEE. The CDR3 totals 18 residues. V lost 0 bases and J lost 3, with 21 bases in between. The full variable domain, with the rest looked up from reference TRBV5-6 and TRBJ1-2, is DAGVTQSPTHLIKTRGQQVTLRCSPKSGHDTVSWYQQALGQGPQFIFQYYEEEERQRGNFPDRFSGHQFPNYSSELNVNALLLGDSALYLCASSLEVRGLTNYYGYTFGSGTRLTVV.

The genes are TRBV16 and TRBJ1-2; D gene uncertain. The germline V gene encodes CDR1 KGHSY and CDR2 FQNENV. V was trimmed by 4 bases and J by 2 bases, leaving 14 bases between them. CDR3 size: 15 residues. CDR3 DNA: TGTGCCAGCAGCCTGACCCTGAACCCAAACTATGGCTACACCTTC. Protein: CASSLTLNPNYGYTF.

The chain joins TRBV4-1 to TRBJ1-2; the match to TRBD1 covers 9 bases. V lost 1 base and J lost 6; bases outside the gene matches: 12. Germline V lookup: CDR1 MGHRA, CDR2 YSYEKL. This CDR3 has 17 amino acids. CDR3 sequence reads: CASSQGGQGVRGDGYTF. The CDR3 nucleotides are TGCGCCAGCAGCCAAGGGGGACAGGGTGTTCGAGGCGATGGCTACACCTTC.

CDR3 amino acids: CASSPRGPNSPLHF. CDR3 DNA sequence: TGTGCCAGCAGCCCCAGGGGCCCCAATTCACCCCTCCACTTT. The genes are TRBV6-5 and TRBJ1-6, with a tentative D call TRBD1 (6 bases). With 6 bases removed from V and 7 bases from J, the gap between germline ends came to 13 bases. CDR3 length: 14 amino acids. The germline V gene encodes CDR1 MNHEY and CDR2 SVGAGI.

This sequence joins TRBV6-2 or TRBV6-3 and TRBJ2-4; tentative D call: TRBD1 (6 bases). The ends were cut back, 2 bases at V and 8 bases at J, with 22 bases in the middle. This CDR3 has 17 amino acids. Germline V gene sequence: CDR1 MNHEY, CDR2 SVGEGT. CDR3 in amino acids: CASSYTDQGLGGHIQYF. CDR3 DNA sequence: TGTGCCAGCAGTTACACGGATCAGGGGCTGGGTGGACACATTCAGTACTTC.

This chain connects TRBV29-1 to TRBJ2-1, with a weak D call TRBD2 (5 bases). There are 15 residues in the CDR3. V was trimmed by 3 bases and J by 8 bases, leaving 20 bases between them. In germline, CDR1 is SQVTM, CDR2 ANQGSEA. The CDR3 loop is CSVDAVAGGFDEQFF. CDR3 in DNA: TGCAGCGTTGACGCGGTGGCAGGAGGATTTGATGAGCAGTTCTTC.

The chain couples TRBV5-4 to TRBJ2-7; no firm D call. V was trimmed by 0 bases and J by 5 bases, leaving 3 bases between them. The CDR3 consists of 11 residues. Germline V CDR1 and CDR2: SGHNT, YYREEE (reference sequence). The CDR3 reads CASSLANEQYF. In nucleotides, the CDR3 is TGTGCCAGCAGCTTGGCCAACGAGCAGTACTTC.

The rearrangement links TRBV18 to TRBJ1-2; possibly TRBD1 for D (6 bases). V lost 2 bases and J lost 4, with 14 bases in between. Germline V gives CDR1 KGHSH, CDR2 LQKENI. CDR3 length: 15 amino acids. CDR3 sequence: CASSPNGGLAYGYTF. The CDR3 nucleotides read TGTGCCAGCTCACCAAACGGGGGGCTAGCCTATGGCTACACCTTC.

The chain couples TRBV4-2 to TRBJ1-1; TRBD1 agrees at 8 bases. The CDR3 is made up of 19 amino acids. The ends lost 1 base at V and 0 bases at J; junction bases unmatched: 13. Germline CDR1 LGHNA, CDR2 YNFKEQ. The CDR3 bases are TGTGCCAGCAGCCAAGTCGGCTCAGGGGGCGCTGGAGTGAACACTGAAGCTTTCTTT. Protein product: CASSQVGSGGAGVNTEAFF.

The chain has TRBV7-9 and TRBJ2-7; 13 bases line up with TRBD2. Germline loops: CDR1 SEHNR, CDR2 FQNEAQ (reference sequence). J was trimmed by 6 bases and V by 5 bases; bases with no gene match: 19. The CDR3 loop spans 19 amino acids. CDR3: CASSARTSGGHTLASEQYF. CDR3 in DNA: TGTGCCAGCAGCGCACGGACTAGCGGGGGCCACACACTAGCCTCCGAGCAGTACTTC.

The rearrangement joins TRBV6-5 to TRBJ2-3; D gene uncertain. The CDR3 spans 16 residues. The ends were cut back, 0 bases at V and 0 bases at J, with 10 bases in the middle. Germline lookup yields CDR1 MNHEY and CDR2 SVGAGI. CDR3 DNA: TGTGCCAGCAGTTACTCCATCCGCACTAGCACAGATACGCAGTATTTT. Amino acids: CASSYSIRTSTDTQYF.

Only a few counts were recorded for this clone. At the DNA level, this CDR3 is encoded by other sequences in the same sample as well. CDR3 region: CASSWGRNTEAFF. The CDR3, as DNA: TGTGCCAGCAGCTGGGGACGGAACACTGAAGCTTTCTTT. V is TRBV5-4 and J is TRBJ1-1; TRBD1 might be the D (5 bases). Germline lookup yields CDR1 SGHNT and CDR2 YYREEE (reference sequence). This CDR3 comprises 13 residues. Between the trimmed V and J ends, which lost 3 bases and 1 base, there was a span of 7 bases.

The genes are TRBV9 and TRBJ2-5; no clear D. Per the germline V gene, CDR1 is SGDLS and CDR2 is YYNGEE. V was pared by 0 bases and J by 1 base, with 7 bases between. This CDR3 comprises 14 residues. CDR3 bases: TGTGCCAGCAGCGTAGAATTGGCCCAAGAGACCCAGTACTTC. Protein: CASSVELAQETQYF.

The CDR3 spells CASSRPCRPQHF. The CDR3 DNA reads as TGTGCCAGCAGCCGGCCCTGTCGGCCCCAGCATTTT. This sequence joins TRBV3-1 (or the pseudogene TRBV3-2) and TRBJ1-5; D unresolved. CDR3 length: 12 amino acids. Deletions cut 4 bases from V and 9 bases from J, with 10 bases between. Germline V CDR1 and CDR2: LGHDT, YNNKEL (reference sequence).